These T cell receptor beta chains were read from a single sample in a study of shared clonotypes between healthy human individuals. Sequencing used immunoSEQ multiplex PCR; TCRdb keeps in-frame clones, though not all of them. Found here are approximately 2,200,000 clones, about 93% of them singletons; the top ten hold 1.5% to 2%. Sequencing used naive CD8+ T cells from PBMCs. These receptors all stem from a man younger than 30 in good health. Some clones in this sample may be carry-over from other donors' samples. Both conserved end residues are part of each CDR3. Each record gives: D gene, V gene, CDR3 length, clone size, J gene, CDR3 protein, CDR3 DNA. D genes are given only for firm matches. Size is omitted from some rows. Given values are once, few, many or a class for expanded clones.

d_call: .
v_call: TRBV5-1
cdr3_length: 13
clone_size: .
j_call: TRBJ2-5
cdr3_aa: CASSFGQAGEQYF
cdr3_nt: TGCGCCAGCAGCTTCGGCCAGGCCGGGGAGCAGTACTTC

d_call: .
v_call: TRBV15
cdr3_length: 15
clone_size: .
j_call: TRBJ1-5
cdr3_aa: CATSSNFGSNQPQHF
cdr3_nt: TGTGCCACCAGCAGTAACTTCGGTAGCAATCAGCCCCAGCATTTT

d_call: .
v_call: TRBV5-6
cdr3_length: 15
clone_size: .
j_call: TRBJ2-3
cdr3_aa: CASMPRDSPRDTQYF
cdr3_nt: TGTGCCAGCATGCCACGGGACTCACCAAGGGATACGCAGTATTTT

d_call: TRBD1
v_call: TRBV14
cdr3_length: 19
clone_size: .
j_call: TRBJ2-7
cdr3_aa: CASSPTATLTGGNFYEQYF
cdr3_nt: TGTGCCAGCAGCCCCACTGCGACCCTAACAGGGGGGAACTTCTACGAGCAGTACTTC

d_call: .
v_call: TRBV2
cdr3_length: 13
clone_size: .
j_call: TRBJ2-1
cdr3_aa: CASRVLGINEQFF
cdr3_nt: TGTGCCAGCCGCGTCTTAGGGATCAATGAGCAGTTCTTC

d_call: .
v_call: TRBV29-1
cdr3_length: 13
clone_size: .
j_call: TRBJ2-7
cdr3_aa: CSVGRDTSYEQYF
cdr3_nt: TGCAGCGTGGGGCGGGACACCTCCTACGAGCAGTACTTC

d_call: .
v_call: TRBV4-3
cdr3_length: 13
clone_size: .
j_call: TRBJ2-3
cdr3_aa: CATSFTSTDTQYF
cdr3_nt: TGCGCCACCTCCTTTACCTCCACAGATACGCAGTATTTT

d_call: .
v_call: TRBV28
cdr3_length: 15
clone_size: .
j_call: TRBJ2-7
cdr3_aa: CASSLYGGNRNEQYF
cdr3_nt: TGTGCCAGCAGTTTATACGGCGGTAATCGCAACGAGCAGTACTTC

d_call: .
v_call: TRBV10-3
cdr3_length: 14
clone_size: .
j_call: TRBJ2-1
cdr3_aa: CAISGSEPYNEQFF
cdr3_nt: TGTGCCATCAGTGGTTCTGAGCCCTACAATGAGCAGTTCTTC

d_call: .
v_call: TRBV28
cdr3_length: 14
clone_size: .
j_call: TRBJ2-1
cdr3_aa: CASSLGGAYNEQFF
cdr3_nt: TGTGCCAGCAGTTTAGGCGGGGCTTACAATGAGCAGTTCTTC

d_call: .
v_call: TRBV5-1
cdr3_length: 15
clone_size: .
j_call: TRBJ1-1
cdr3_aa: CASSFGVSLNTEAFF
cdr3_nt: TGCGCCAGCAGCTTTGGGGTCAGTCTGAACACTGAAGCTTTCTTT

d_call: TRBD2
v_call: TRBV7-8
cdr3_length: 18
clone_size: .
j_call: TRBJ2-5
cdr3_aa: CASSSGLAGGPLRETQYF
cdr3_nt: TGTGCCAGCAGCTCGGGACTAGCGGGAGGGCCGCTCAGAGAGACCCAGTACTTC

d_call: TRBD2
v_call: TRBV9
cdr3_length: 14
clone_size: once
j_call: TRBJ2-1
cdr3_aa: CASSAREGGNEQFF
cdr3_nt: TGTGCCAGCAGCGCCCGGGAGGGTGGTAATGAGCAGTTCTTC

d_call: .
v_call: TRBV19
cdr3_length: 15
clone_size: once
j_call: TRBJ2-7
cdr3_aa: CASSIYPAASYEQYF
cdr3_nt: TGTGCCAGTAGTATTTATCCAGCGGCATCCTACGAGCAGTACTTC

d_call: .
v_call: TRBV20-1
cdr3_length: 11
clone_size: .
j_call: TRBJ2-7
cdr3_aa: CSARTNYEQYF
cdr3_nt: TGCAGTGCTAGGACTAACTACGAGCAGTACTTC

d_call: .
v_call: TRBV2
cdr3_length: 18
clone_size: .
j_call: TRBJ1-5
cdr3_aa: CASSEKVTGRGSNQPQHF
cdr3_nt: TGTGCCAGCAGTGAAAAGGTAACGGGCAGGGGAAGCAATCAGCCCCAGCATTTT

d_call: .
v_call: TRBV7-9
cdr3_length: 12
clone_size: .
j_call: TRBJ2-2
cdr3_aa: CASSPRAGELFF
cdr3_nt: TGTGCCAGCAGCCCCCGGGCCGGGGAGCTGTTTTTT

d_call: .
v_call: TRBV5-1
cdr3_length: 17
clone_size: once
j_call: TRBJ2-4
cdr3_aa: CASSYSQQGGLGNIQYF
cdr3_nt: TGCGCCAGCAGCTATAGCCAACAGGGGGGGCTAGGAAACATTCAGTACTTC

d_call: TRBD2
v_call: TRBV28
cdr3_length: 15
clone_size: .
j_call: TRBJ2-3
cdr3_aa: CASSLAREGRDTQYF
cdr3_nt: TGTGCCAGCAGTTTAGCGCGGGAGGGAAGGGATACGCAGTATTTT

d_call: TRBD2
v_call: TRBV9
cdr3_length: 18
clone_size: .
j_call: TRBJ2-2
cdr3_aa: CASSVTSGSLGRAGELFF
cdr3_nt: TGTGCCAGCAGCGTGACTAGCGGGAGTTTGGGGCGGGCCGGGGAGCTGTTTTTT

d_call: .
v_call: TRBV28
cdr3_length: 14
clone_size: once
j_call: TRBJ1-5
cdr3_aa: CASSFPGRGQPQHF
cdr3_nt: TGTGCCAGCAGTTTTCCGGGTCGAGGGCAGCCCCAGCATTTT

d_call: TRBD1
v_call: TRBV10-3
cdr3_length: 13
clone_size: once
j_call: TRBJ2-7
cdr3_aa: CAISEPTGAEQYF
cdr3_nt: TGTGCCATCAGTGAGCCGACAGGGGCCGAGCAGTACTTC

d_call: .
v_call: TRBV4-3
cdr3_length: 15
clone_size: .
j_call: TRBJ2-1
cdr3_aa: CASSLLEGRADEQFF
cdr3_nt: TGCGCCAGCAGCCTCCTGGAGGGTAGGGCCGATGAGCAGTTCTTC

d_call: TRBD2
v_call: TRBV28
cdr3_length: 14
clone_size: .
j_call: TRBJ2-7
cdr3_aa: CASSLRDYSYEQYF
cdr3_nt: TGTGCCAGCAGCCTACGGGACTACAGCTACGAGCAGTACTTC

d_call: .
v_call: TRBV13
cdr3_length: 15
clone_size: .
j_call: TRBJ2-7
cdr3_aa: CASSPKGKPEREQYF
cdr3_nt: TGTGCCAGCAGCCCGAAGGGGAAACCCGAAAGGGAGCAGTACTTC

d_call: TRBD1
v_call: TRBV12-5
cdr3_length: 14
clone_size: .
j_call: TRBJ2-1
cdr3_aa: CASALTGITDEQFF
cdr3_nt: TGTGCTAGTGCCCTGACAGGGATCACAGATGAGCAGTTCTTC